These 21 T cell receptor beta chains were all obtained from the same sample, sequenced in a study of response to subunit inactivated influenza vaccine. TCRdb recomputed calls from the RT-PCR reads with MiXCR, one row per CDR3 protein. The repertoire has roughly 650,000 distinct CDR3 sequences, approximately 15% of them found once; the top ten carry around a tenth. The material was PBMCs from blood, obtained roughly 12 days after vaccination. Every receptor here comes from a man aged 45-65 years who received an inactivated influenza vaccine.

This chain uses TRBV9 with TRBJ2-2, with no clear D. The CDR3 runs 13 residues. Trimming took off 0 bases at V and 4 bases at J, with 4 bases between the two ends. Germline CDR1 and CDR2: SGDLS and YYNGEE. As DNA, the CDR3 is TGTGCCAGCAGCGTAGTTCCCACCGGGGAGCTGTTTTTT. Translating it yields CASSVVPTGELFF.

Only one count was recorded for this clonotype. The V call is TRBV20-1, the J call TRBJ2-3; D remains ambiguous. The V end lost 0 bases, the J end lost 2 bases, and 12 bases lay between the germline ends. The CDR3 is 15 residues long. CDR1 is DFQATT, CDR2 SNEGSKA, per germline (reference sequence). As DNA, the CDR3 is TGCAGTGCTAGAGAAATAAACTCAAACACAGATACGCAGTATTTT. It specifies CSAREINSNTDTQYF.

This clonotype has only a few counts. The genes are TRBV7-2 and TRBJ2-2; 12 nucleotides agree with TRBD2. From germline, CDR1 is SGHTA and CDR2 FQGNSA. V dropped 5 bases and J dropped 0; count of bases not matched to a gene: 4. The CDR3 is 17 residues long. In DNA form, the CDR3 reads TGTGCCAGCAGCCGCAGGACTAGCGGGGCGAACACCGGGGAGCTGTTTTTT. Amino acid sequence: CASSRRTSGANTGELFF.

CDR3 loop: CASSPAGVFGSPLHF. The CDR3 DNA reads as TGCGCCAGCAGCCCGGCGGGCGTGTTCGGTTCACCCCTCCACTTT. The V call is TRBV4-3, the J call TRBJ1-6; D call uncertain. The CDR3 is made up of 15 amino acids. Germline V gene data show CDR1 as LGHNA and CDR2 as YSLEER. V lost 4 bases and J 9 bases, leaving 16 bases between the germline ends.

A remark on this clonotype: This may be a read error, as it is one base from a much larger clone. The genes are TRBV15 and TRBJ2-7, with D hard to call. The V gene lost 1 base and the J gene lost 4 bases, with 11 bases spanning the gap. Germline V gene data show CDR1 as LNHNV and CDR2 as YYDKDF (reference sequence). The CDR3 runs to 14 residues. CDR3 DNA: TGTGCCACCAGCAGAGGTACAAGGTGGTACGAGCAGTACTTC. Translated: CATSRGTRWYEQYF. Based on the CDR3 plus reference TRBV15 and TRBJ2-7, the full variable domain is DAMVIQNPRYQVTQFGKPVTLSCSQTLNHNVMYWYQQKSSQAPKLLFHYYDKDFNNEADTPDNFQSRRPNTSFCFLDIRSPGLGDTAMYLCATSRGTRWYEQYFGPGTRLTVT.

The V gene is TRBV3-1, the J gene TRBJ2-4; TRBD2 is a possible D gene (5 bases). Deletions cut 3 bases from V and 0 bases from J, with 9 bases between. Per the germline V gene, CDR1 is LGHDT and CDR2 is YNNKEL (reference sequence). The CDR3 totals 15 residues. The CDR3 DNA reads as TGTGCCAGCAGCCACCGACTACTAGCCAAAAACATTCAGTACTTC. It translates to CASSHRLLAKNIQYF.

A few counts support this clonotype. V gene TRBV18 combines with J gene TRBJ2-7; D unclear. The ends were cut back, 5 bases at V and 2 bases at J, with 7 bases in the middle. CDR3 size: 12 residues. CDR1 and CDR2 (germline): KGHSH, LQKENI. CDR3: CASSSATYEQYF. The CDR3 DNA reads as TGTGCCAGCTCATCGGCAACCTACGAGCAGTACTTC.

V and J are TRBV21-1 and TRBJ2-2; the table gives TRBD2 as D, unverified against the DNA. TRBV21-1 is marked as a pseudogene. The CDR3 has 17 amino acids. CDR3 sequence reads: CASSKNLAEYDTGELFF. In DNA form, the CDR3 reads TGTGCCAGCAGCAAAAACCTAGCTGAATACGACACCGGGGAGCTGTTTTTT.

In its sample, this clonotype was seen a few times. J is TRBJ1-2 and V is TRBV7-2, with a possible D match to TRBD1 (6 bases). V lost 1 base, J lost 4 bases, and 13 bases lay in between. CDR3 length equals 15 residues. Germline V gene lookup returns CDR1 SGHTA and CDR2 FQGNSA. The chain's CDR3 is CASSLDPLQGYGYTF. The DNA of the CDR3 is TGTGCCAGCAGCTTAGATCCGTTACAGGGCTATGGCTACACCTTC. Based on the CDR3 plus reference TRBV7-2 and TRBJ1-2, the full variable domain is GAGVSQSPSNKVTEKGKDVELRCDPISGHTALYWYRQSLGQGLEFLIYFQGNSAPDKSGLPSDRFSAERTGGSVSTLTIQRTQQEDSAVYLCASSLDPLQGYGYTFGSGTRLTVV.

This sequence joins TRBV20-1 and TRBJ2-7, with TRBD1 matching 10 bases. The V gene's germline CDR1 is DFQATT and CDR2 SNEGSKA (reference sequence). V shed 3 bases and J 7 bases; nucleotides not matched to a gene: 9. There are 14 residues in the CDR3. The CDR3 nucleotides read TGCAGTGCTAGTTTGACAGGGGGCAGGAGAGAGCAGTACTTC. This translates into CSASLTGGRREQYF.

This clonotype has a handful of counts. The chain links TRBV11-2 to TRBJ2-7, with D possibly being TRBD2 (6 bases). There are 14 residues in the CDR3. CDR1 is SGHAT, CDR2 FQNNGV, per germline. V lost 3 bases to trimming and J lost 2 bases, with 11 bases between them. DNA for the CDR3: TGTGCCAGCAGCTTCGGCGGGGTCGCCTACGAGCAGTACTTC. Amino acid sequence: CASSFGGVAYEQYF.

This clonotype showed up just once. The chain has TRBV30 and TRBJ1-5; D not certain. CDR3 size: 14 residues. Trimming removed 1 base from V and 2 bases from J, with 9 bases in between. CDR1 is GTSNPN, CDR2 SVGIG, per germline (reference sequence). CDR3 sequence (DNA): TGTGCCTGGAGTGGAGGACGTGGCAATCAGCCCCAGCATTTT. Protein sequence: CAWSGGRGNQPQHF.

This chain connects TRBV11-2 to TRBJ2-1; weak D call: TRBD2 (7 bases). This CDR3 region has 16 residues. Germline V gene sequence: CDR1 SGHAT, CDR2 FQNNGV. V was clipped by 5 bases and J by 4 bases, with 18 bases between them. Here the CDR3 DNA reads TGTGCCAGCAGCCCAATTAGGGGGGGAAAATACAATGAGCAGTTCTTC. This sequence encodes CASSPIRGGKYNEQFF.

The V call is TRBV12-5, the J call TRBJ2-5, with no clear D. Germline values: CDR1 LGHNT, CDR2 FRNRAP. V was trimmed by 1 base and J by 4 bases, leaving 7 bases between them. CDR3 length: 13 residues. The CDR3: CASGLGVRETQYF. The CDR3 region has the DNA TGTGCTAGTGGTTTGGGGGTGAGAGAGACCCAGTACTTC.

The rearrangement links TRBV20-1 to TRBJ2-5; 8 bases are shared with TRBD1. The germline V gene has CDR1 DFQATT and CDR2 SNEGSKA (reference sequence). The CDR3 spans 15 residues. V dropped 5 bases and J dropped 5; count of bases not matched to a gene: 13. This CDR3 is CSAGLGTGRRETQYF. The CDR3 region has the DNA TGCAGTGCTGGATTGGGGACAGGACGTCGGGAGACCCAGTACTTC.

This sequence joins TRBV28 and TRBJ1-2, with 10 bases identical to TRBD1. The CDR3 loop spans 14 amino acids. Unmatched junction bases numbered 5, after V lost 3 bases and J lost 7 bases. Germline lookup yields CDR1 MDHEN and CDR2 SYDVKM. The CDR3 region is CASSFFGTGVGYTF. The CDR3 DNA follows: TGTGCCAGCAGTTTTTTCGGGACAGGGGTTGGCTACACCTTC.

This clonotype was seen only a few times. The chain recombines TRBV9 with TRBJ2-2; 9 nucleotides line up with TRBD1. V dropped 0 bases and J dropped 3; count of bases not matched to a gene: 3. This CDR3 is built from 16 residues. Germline V gene data show CDR1 as SGDLS and CDR2 as YYNGEE. CDR3 region: CASSVGGTGYTGELFF. Here the CDR3 DNA reads TGTGCCAGCAGCGTAGGTGGGACAGGGTACACCGGGGAGCTGTTTTTT.

Worth noting for this clonotype: This clone may be a read error of a much larger clone one base away. The chain recombines TRBV6-5 with TRBJ2-1; D unclear. The CDR3 loop spans 17 amino acids. The germline gives CDR1 MNHEY, CDR2 SVGAGI. CDR3 coding DNA: TGTGCCAGCAGTTACTTCATCGGACGTAGTACCTACAATGGGCAGTTCTTC. Its protein product is CASSYFIGRSTYNGQFF.

The V call is TRBV9, the J call TRBJ2-2; 8 bases align to TRBD2. The length of the CDR3 is 17 residues. Unmatched junction bases numbered 8, after V lost 4 bases and J lost 0 bases. Germline-derived CDR1 and CDR2 are SGDLS and YYNGEE. In DNA, the CDR3 is TGTGCCAGCAGCTCGAGGACTAGCTCAACGAACACCGGGGAGCTGTTTTTT. It codes for CASSSRTSSTNTGELFF.

The V gene is TRBV2, the J gene TRBJ2-6; 9 bases match TRBD1. The CDR3 extends over 17 amino acids. The J segment lost 1 base and the V segment lost 6 bases, leaving 7 bases of the junction unmatched. The germline gives CDR1 SNHLY, CDR2 FYNNEI. Here the CDR3 reads CASRKQGALSGANVLTF. The CDR3 DNA follows: TGTGCCAGCAGGAAACAGGGGGCCTTATCTGGGGCCAACGTCCTGACTTTC.

The rearrangement links TRBV15 to TRBJ2-1, with 11 bases matching TRBD2. Germline V gives CDR1 LNHNV, CDR2 YYDKDF (reference sequence). This CDR3 has 20 amino acids. V shed 2 bases and J 9 bases; nucleotides not matched to a gene: 21. CDR3 DNA: TGTGCCACCAGCAGACTAGCGGGGGGAGTCGGCCAAACAACTATGCGTGAGCAGTTCTTC. It codes for CATSRLAGGVGQTTMREQFF.